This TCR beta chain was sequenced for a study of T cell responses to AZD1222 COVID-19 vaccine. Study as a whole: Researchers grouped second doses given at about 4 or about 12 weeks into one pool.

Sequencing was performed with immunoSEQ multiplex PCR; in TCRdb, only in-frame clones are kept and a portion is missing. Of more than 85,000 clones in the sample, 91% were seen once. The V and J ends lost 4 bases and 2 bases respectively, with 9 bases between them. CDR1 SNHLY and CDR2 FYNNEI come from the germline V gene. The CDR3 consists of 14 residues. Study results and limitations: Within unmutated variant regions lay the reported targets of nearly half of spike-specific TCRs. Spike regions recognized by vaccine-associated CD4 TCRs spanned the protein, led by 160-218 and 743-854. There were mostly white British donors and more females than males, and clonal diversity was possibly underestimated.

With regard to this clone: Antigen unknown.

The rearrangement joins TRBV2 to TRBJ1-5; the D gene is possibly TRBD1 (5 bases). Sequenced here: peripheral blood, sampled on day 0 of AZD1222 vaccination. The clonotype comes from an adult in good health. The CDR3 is CASSGGVGNQPQHF. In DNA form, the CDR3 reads TGTGCCAGCAGTGGAGGGGTAGGCAATCAGCCCCAGCATTTT. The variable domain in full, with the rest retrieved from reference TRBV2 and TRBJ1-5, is EPEVTQTPSHQVTQMGQEVILRCVPISNHLYFYWYRQILGQKVEFLVSFYNNEISEKSEIFDDQFSVERPDGSNFTLKIRSTKLEDSAMYFCASSGGVGNQPQHFGDGTRLSIL.